The present T cell receptor (beta chain) was sequenced within a study of control samples from healthy donors and cancer patients. CDR3 length: 15 amino acids. With 1 base removed from V and 0 bases from J, the gap between germline ends came to 7 bases. CDR1 is SGHRS, CDR2 YFSETQ, per germline. Profiling relied on immunoSEQ multiplex PCR, and the TCRdb table lists in-frame clones only, not all of them. This sample has 150,000 to 200,000 clones; 93% occur once, and the top ten carry roughly 4.3%. This chain joins TRBV5-1 and TRBJ1-4, with D hard to call. Source material: blood. The sequence came from a woman aged 55-75 years in good health. This chain's CDR3 is CASSLQVATNEKLFF. The CDR3 nucleotides read TGCGCCAGCAGCTTGCAGGTAGCAACTAATGAAAAACTGTTTTTT.